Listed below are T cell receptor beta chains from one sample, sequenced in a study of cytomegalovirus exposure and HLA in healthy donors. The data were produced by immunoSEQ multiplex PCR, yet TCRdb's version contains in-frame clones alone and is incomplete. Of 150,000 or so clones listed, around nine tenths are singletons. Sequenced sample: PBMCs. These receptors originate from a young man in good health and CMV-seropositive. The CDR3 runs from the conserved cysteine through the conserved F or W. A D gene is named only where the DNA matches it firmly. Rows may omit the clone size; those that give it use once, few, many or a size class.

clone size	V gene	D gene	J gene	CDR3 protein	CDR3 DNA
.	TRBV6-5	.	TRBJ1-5	CASSYEGSQPQHF	TGTGCCAGCAGTTATGAGGGAAGCCAGCCCCAGCATTTT
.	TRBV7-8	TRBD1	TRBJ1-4	CASSLAPTLGQGAEKLFF	TGTGCCAGCAGCTTGGCGCCTACCCTCGGACAGGGGGCGGAAAAACTGTTTTTT
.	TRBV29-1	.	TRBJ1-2	CSVDGLPTF	TGCAGCGTCGACGGACTTCCCACCTTC
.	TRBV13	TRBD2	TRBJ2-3	CASSLASGGARDTQYF	TGTGCCAGCAGCTTAGCTAGCGGGGGGGCCAGAGATACGCAGTATTTT
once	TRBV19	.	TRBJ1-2	CASSPGTPYNYGYTF	TGTGCCAGTAGTCCCGGGACACCCTATAACTATGGCTACACCTTC
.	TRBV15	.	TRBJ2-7	CATSRDEGTQYF	TGTGCCACCAGCAGAGATGAGGGAACTCAGTACTTC
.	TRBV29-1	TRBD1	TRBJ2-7	CSVRTGVYEQYF	TGCAGCGTTCGAACAGGGGTGTACGAGCAGTACTTC
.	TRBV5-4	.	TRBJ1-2	CASSSQGNYGYTF	TGTGCCAGCAGCTCCCAGGGGAACTATGGCTACACCTTC
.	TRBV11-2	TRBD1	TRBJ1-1	CASSLLGQGMNTEAFF	TGTGCCAGCAGCCTCCTCGGACAGGGCATGAACACTGAAGCTTTCTTT
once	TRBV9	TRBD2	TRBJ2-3	CASSGGTSGFYDTQYF	TGTGCCAGCAGCGGGGGGACTAGCGGTTTTTATGATACGCAGTATTTT
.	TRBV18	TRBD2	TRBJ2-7	CASSVVGLAGSAYEQYF	TGTGCCAGCTCAGTGGTTGGCTTAGCGGGTAGTGCCTACGAGCAGTACTTC
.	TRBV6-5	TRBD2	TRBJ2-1	CASSGGGRDEQFF	TGTGCCAGCAGTGGCGGGGGACGTGATGAGCAGTTCTTC
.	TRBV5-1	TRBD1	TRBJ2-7	CASSSADRGPHEQYF	TGCGCCAGCAGCTCCGCGGACAGGGGCCCCCACGAGCAGTACTTC
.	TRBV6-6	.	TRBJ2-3	CASSRGGTSTDTQYF	TGTGCCAGCAGTAGGGGGGGGACTAGCACAGATACGCAGTATTTT
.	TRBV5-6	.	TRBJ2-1	CASSAAGGNEQFF	TGTGCCAGCAGCGCTGCCGGGGGTAATGAGCAGTTCTTC
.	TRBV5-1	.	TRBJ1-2	CASSLVRDSNYGYTF	TGCGCCAGCAGCTTGGTGCGGGATTCTAACTATGGCTACACCTTC
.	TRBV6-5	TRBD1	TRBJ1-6	CASSSRQGKNSPLHF	TGTGCCAGCAGTTCCCGACAGGGGAAGAATTCACCCCTCCACTTT
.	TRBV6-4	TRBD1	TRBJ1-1	CASSDGTGSTFF	TGTGCCAGCAGTGACGGGACAGGATCAACTTTCTTT